These 20 T cell receptor beta chains share one sample of origin, sequenced in a study of shared clonotypes between healthy human individuals. Repertoires were generated with immunoSEQ multiplex PCR, while TCRdb's copy carries only in-frame clones and drops some. The repertoire holds over 400,000 clones, with 70% to 85% as singletons. Source material: PBMCs. These receptors were taken from a middle-aged woman in good health. Some clones in this sample may be carry-over from other donors' samples.

The rearrangement links TRBV11-3 to TRBJ2-1; weak D call: TRBD1 (6 bases). V lost 5 bases and J 0 bases, leaving 11 bases between the germline ends. The CDR3 is 15 amino acids. CDR1 is SGHNT, CDR2 YENEEA, per germline. The CDR3 loop reads CASSPQGSSYNEQFF. The CDR3, as DNA: TGTGCCAGCAGCCCCCAGGGGAGCTCCTACAATGAGCAGTTCTTC. Using reference TRBV11-3 and TRBJ2-1 for the parts outside the CDR3, the full variable domain is EAGVVQSPRYKIIEKKQPVAFWCNPISGHNTLYWYLQNLGQGPELLIRYENEEAVDDSQLPKDRFSAERLKGVDSTLKIQPAELGDSAVYLCASSPQGSSYNEQFFGPGTRLTVL.

The V and J genes are TRBV6-1 and TRBJ2-1; D is ambiguous. This CDR3 contains 15 residues. With 3 bases removed from V and 2 bases from J, the gap between germline ends came to 11 bases. Per the germline V gene, CDR1 is MNHNS and CDR2 is SASEGT. The CDR3 reads CASSDDGDPYNEQFF. DNA for the CDR3: TGTGCCAGCAGTGATGATGGTGATCCCTACAATGAGCAGTTCTTC.

This rearrangement joins TRBV21-1 to TRBJ1-4; TRBD1 reflects the table's D call only, with no check against the DNA. TRBV21-1 is a pseudogene. CDR3 size: 15 residues. The CDR3 coding sequence is TGTGCCAGCGCGTCCAGGGGAACCACTAATGAAAAACTGTTTTTT. Amino acids: CASASRGTTNEKLFF.

The CDR3 protein is CASSPLGSKYEQYF. In DNA, the CDR3 is TGTGCCAGCAGTCCCCTAGGGAGTAAGTACGAGCAGTACTTC. This chain uses TRBV27 with TRBJ2-7; maybe TRBD2 (5 bases). The CDR3 is 14 amino acids. Trimming stripped 5 bases from V and 4 bases from J, with 15 bases between. Per germline, CDR1 MNHEY and CDR2 SMNVEV (reference sequence).

The chain carries TRBV5-6 and TRBJ2-7; D remains ambiguous. Germline V gives CDR1 SGHDT, CDR2 YYEEEE. V lost 2 bases to trimming and J lost 0 bases, with 6 bases between them. The CDR3 spans 13 residues. The CDR3 is CASSFVSSYEQYF. The DNA of the CDR3 is TGTGCCAGCAGCTTTGTATCCTCCTACGAGCAGTACTTC.

The chain uses TRBV27 and TRBJ1-1, with 7 bases aligning to TRBD1. The germline V gene encodes CDR1 MNHEY and CDR2 SMNVEV (reference sequence). J was trimmed by 4 bases and V by 5 bases; bases with no gene match: 10. This CDR3 is 15 amino acids long. CDR3 sequence (DNA): TGTGCCAGCAGTCAAGCGACAGGGTTTGGCACTGAAGCTTTCTTT. This codes for CASSQATGFGTEAFF.

This clone was counted at least ten times. The rearrangement uses TRBV6-6 and TRBJ1-4; no reliable D call. Germline loops: CDR1 MNHNY, CDR2 SVGAGI (reference sequence). The ends were cut back, 8 bases at V and 5 bases at J, with 9 bases in the middle. The CDR3 runs to 12 residues. CDR3 sequence reads: CASSQQNEKLFF. The CDR3 DNA reads as TGTGCCAGCTCGCAGCAAAATGAAAAACTGTTTTTT.

This clone was observed many times. The V gene is TRBV4-3, the J gene TRBJ2-6; D unclear. The germline gives CDR1 LGHNA, CDR2 YSLEER. Trimming pared 0 bases from V and 2 bases from J, leaving 8 bases between. This CDR3 comprises 16 residues. CDR3 region: CASSQEYVTGANVLTF. CDR3 bases: TGCGCCAGCAGCCAAGAATACGTTACTGGGGCCAACGTCCTGACTTTC.

The count of this clone is one. The chain recombines TRBV11-2 with TRBJ2-1; TRBD2 is a possible D gene (5 bases). The CDR3 contains 17 residues. Between the trimmed V and J ends, which lost 1 base and 5 bases, there was a span of 18 bases. CDR1 and CDR2 (germline): SGHAT, FQNNGV. CDR3 in amino acids: CASSLVTGEARDNEQFF. In DNA, the CDR3 is TGTGCCAGCAGCTTAGTCACCGGAGAAGCGAGGGACAATGAGCAGTTCTTC. The complete variable domain, with remaining parts taken from reference TRBV11-2 and TRBJ2-1, reads EAGVAQSPRYKIIEKRQSVAFWCNPISGHATLYWYQQILGQGPKLLIQFQNNGVVDDSQLPKDRFSAERLKGVDSTLKIQPAKLEDSAVYLCASSLVTGEARDNEQFFGPGTRLTVL.

This clone was observed a few times. A much more abundant neighbour one base away suggests this may be a read error. This sequence joins TRBV18 and TRBJ2-2, with D perhaps TRBD2 (5 bases). The CDR3 length is 15 residues. Germline V gives CDR1 KGHSH, CDR2 LQKENI. V was cut by 5 bases and J by 2 bases, with 12 bases left in between. The CDR3 sequence is CASSLPAANTGELFF. CDR3 DNA: TGTGCCAGCTCATTACCAGCGGCTAACACCGGGGAGCTGTTTTTT.

This chain connects TRBV5-6 to TRBJ2-5, with a possible D match to TRBD2 (7 bases). Between the trimmed V and J ends, which lost 0 bases and 5 bases, there was a span of 17 bases. Germline V lookup: CDR1 SGHDT, CDR2 YYEEEE. The CDR3 is 16 amino acids. The DNA of the CDR3 is TGTGCCAGCAGCTTGGGGGGACACGGGAGGCGGGAGACCCAGTACTTC. This codes for CASSLGGHGRRETQYF.

This chain uses TRBV6-5 with TRBJ2-7; D is unclear. With 4 bases removed from V and 0 bases from J, the gap between germline ends came to 10 bases. The CDR3 extends over 14 amino acids. Germline CDR1 is MNHEY and CDR2 is SVGAGI. CDR3 coding DNA: TGTGCCAGCAGTTTTGACTTGAGCTCCTACGAGCAGTACTTC. The encoded protein is CASSFDLSSYEQYF.

The chain joins TRBV30 to TRBJ2-2; TRBD2 aligns across 10 bases. CDR1 is GTSNPN, CDR2 SVGIG, per germline (reference sequence). Unmatched junction bases numbered 15, after V lost 0 bases and J lost 5 bases. This CDR3 comprises 19 residues. The CDR3 DNA is TGTGCCTGGAGTGTACGCAGACTAGCGGGTCACCCGTGGACCGGGGAGCTGTTTTTT. Protein sequence: CAWSVRRLAGHPWTGELFF.

This chain links TRBV27 with TRBJ1-5; D gene unclear. The CDR3 sequence is 16 residues long. Germline lookup yields CDR1 MNHEY and CDR2 SMNVEV (reference sequence). V lost 0 bases and J lost 0, with 9 bases in between. As DNA, the CDR3 is TGTGCCAGCAGTTTATCGGCCACGTATAGCAATCAGCCCCAGCATTTT. It encodes CASSLSATYSNQPQHF.

The gene calls are TRBV6-5 and TRBJ2-2; the D is unclear. CDR3 length: 15 residues. The germline V gene has CDR1 MNHEY and CDR2 SVGAGI. V lost 5 bases to trimming and J lost 3 bases, with 13 bases between them. This chain's CDR3 is CASSATGRDTGELFF. CDR3 sequence (DNA): TGTGCCAGCAGTGCAACTGGTCGGGACACCGGGGAGCTGTTTTTT.

The rearrangement uses TRBV5-1 and TRBJ2-5; 12 nucleotides agree with TRBD2. Germline trimming cut 2 bases from V and 5 bases from J; bases unmatched to any gene: 4. Germline CDR1 is SGHRS and CDR2 is YFSETQ. CDR3 length: 15 amino acids. The CDR3, as DNA: TGCGCCAGCAGCTTACTAGCGGGAGGACCGGAGACCCAGTACTTC. Protein product: CASSLLAGGPETQYF.

This clone was seen more than once but under ten times. This rearrangement joins TRBV6-6 to TRBJ1-6; a possible D gene is TRBD1 (5 bases). V lost 6 bases, J lost 10 bases, and 10 bases lay in between. The CDR3 loop spans 12 amino acids. Germline V CDR1 and CDR2: MNHNY, SVGAGI (reference sequence). Written as DNA, the CDR3 is TGTGCCAGCAGGGTCGGGGACTCACCCCTCCACTTT. Residues: CASRVGDSPLHF.

This clone appeared many times. The chain combines TRBV23-1 with TRBJ1-2; D not resolved. TRBV23-1 is an ORF, and what it does is uncertain. Trimming removed 3 bases at V and 4 bases at J, with 9 bases between. The CDR3 spans 13 residues. CDR3 sequence (DNA): TGCGCCAGCAGTCATCAGGAACTCTATGGCTACACCTTC. Its protein is CASSHQELYGYTF.

The chain uses TRBV7-3 and TRBJ2-2, with 7 nucleotides matching TRBD1. CDR3 size: 15 residues. Germline V gene sequence: CDR1 SGHTA, CDR2 FQGTGA. The junction had 5 bases not matched to a gene; V was cut back by 1 base and J by 6 bases. CDR3 sequence reads: CASSLRAGGAGELFF. The CDR3 DNA reads as TGTGCCAGCAGCTTAAGAGCAGGGGGAGCCGGGGAGCTGTTTTTT.

About this clone: The identical CDR3 is also encoded by other nucleotide sequences in the sample. The CDR3 region is CASSPGQNYGYTF. The CDR3 DNA reads as TGTGCCAGCTCACCGGGCCAGAACTATGGCTACACCTTC. This chain connects TRBV18 to TRBJ1-2; no reliable D call. This CDR3 comprises 13 residues. Germline CDR1 KGHSH, CDR2 LQKENI. The germline V and J ends were trimmed by 3 bases and 2 bases, with 7 bases remaining between them.